The subject of this entry is one T cell receptor (beta chain). This record comes from a study of blood T cell repertoires in COVID-19. The overall study: The United States, Italy and Spain supplied acute and convalescent COVID-19 samples. Sample material is recorded as cDNA or gDNA derived from T cells, B-cell-depleted T cells, or PBMCs.

Germline CDR1 and CDR2: MNHEY and SVGAGI. This CDR3 is built from 14 residues. Trimming shortened V by 6 bases and J by 7 bases, and 16 bases separated the two germline ends. Clones were sequenced by immunoSEQ multiplex PCR, and TCRdb holds only the in-frame ones, with some missing. The sample comprises around 88,000 clones, approximately 81% of which are singletons, and around a tenth rests with the top ten. Sequenced: peripheral blood. This TCR came from a woman aged 80 or older with acute or convalescent COVID-19. This sequence joins TRBV6-5 and TRBJ1-5, with D perhaps matching TRBD1 (5 bases). CDR3 protein: CASRGGGVPQPQHF. CDR3 DNA sequence: TGTGCCAGCAGGGGGGGAGGGGTCCCCCAGCCCCAGCATTTT.